This T cell receptor beta chain originates from a study of Graves' ophthalmopathy and Graves' hyperthyroidism. Trimming took 6 bases from V and 5 from J; bases not matched to a gene: 6. From germline, CDR1 is MNHEY and CDR2 SVGEGT. There are 13 residues in the CDR3. The sequenced template was RNA, covering the TCR beta CDR3 region. The first round was an RT-PCR with HTBI primers, and the second round was a multiplex PCR. A single record per CDR3 protein comes from TCRdb applying MiXCR to the multiplex PCR reads. The table records approximately 330,000 distinct CDR3 sequences, roughly 16% of them present only once. This clonotype was seen at least ten times.

The sequenced sample consisted of peripheral blood. The sequence was obtained from an adult man with Graves' ophthalmopathy. The gene calls are TRBV6-2 or TRBV6-3 and TRBJ2-5; 7 bases are shared with TRBD2. CDR3 region: CASSKRGYETQYF. The CDR3 nucleotides are TGTGCCAGCAGCAAGCGGGGATACGAGACCCAGTACTTC.